This T cell receptor beta chain comes out of a study of T cell responses to AZD1222 COVID-19 vaccine. TCRdb keeps only in-frame clones here, not all; method: immunoSEQ multiplex PCR. The sample includes 100,000 to 150,000 clones, 80% to 95% of them seen just once. CDR1 and CDR2 (germline): SNHLY, FYNNEI. V dropped 10 bases and J dropped 0 bases, with 18 bases sitting between them. CDR3 length: 15 amino acids. A note on this clone: No antigen is known for it.

Second-dose intervals of approximately 4 or approximately 12 weeks were pooled. Points from the study as a whole: Among the donors, most were white British and more were female, and clonal diversity was possibly underestimated. Only a handful of AZD1222 recipients, roughly six in all, had baseline seropositivity. With dominance at 160-218 and 743-854, vaccine-associated CD4 TCRs spanned spike.

Sequencing was performed on peripheral blood, taken 28 days after the second AZD1222 dose. V is TRBV2 and J is TRBJ1-1, with D tentatively TRBD1 (5 bases). This sequence was found in an adult who received the AZD1222 COVID-19 vaccine. Written as DNA, the CDR3 is TGTGCCACCTCGAAGGAGGGGCCCTTGAACACTGAAGCTTTCTTT. Translated: CATSKEGPLNTEAFF.